The clone carrying this T cell receptor beta chain was seen a few times. V was pared by 4 bases and J by 8 bases, with 11 bases between. The germline gives CDR1 MNHNS, CDR2 SASEGT. This CDR3 region has 12 residues. The data were obtained in a study of response to subunit inactivated influenza vaccine. MiXCR, applied by TCRdb to the RT-PCR reads, yields one record per CDR3 protein. The table lists 500,000 or so distinct CDR3 sequences, approximately 17% of them singletons, with 2.5% to 3.5% in the top ten. The V call is TRBV6-1, the J call TRBJ1-1; D is possibly TRBD1 (5 bases). Sequences were derived from CD4+ T cells sorted from PBMCs, sampled around 2 years after vaccination. The receptor's source is a man between 50 and 69 years old who received an inactivated influenza vaccine. CDR3 sequence: CASSVSTGEAFF. Here the CDR3 DNA reads TGTGCCAGCAGTGTGAGTACAGGCGAAGCTTTCTTT.